This T cell receptor beta chain emerged from a study of T cells of healthy individuals. This clonotype was detected ten times or more. Each CDR3 protein is one row after TCRdb ran MiXCR on the 5' RACE reads. The sample records tens of thousands of distinct CDR3 sequences, approximately 5% being singletons. This receptor was taken from a human donor in good health.

The CDR3 region has the DNA TGCAGCGTTGAAGATATGACAGCGAACTCCTACGAGCAGTACTTC. Amino acid sequence: CSVEDMTANSYEQYF. The chain uses TRBV29-1 and TRBJ2-7; TRBD1 is a possible D gene (5 bases). CDR3 size: 15 residues. Germline V gene lookup returns CDR1 SQVTM and CDR2 ANQGSEA. V lost 0 bases and J lost 0, with 12 bases in between.